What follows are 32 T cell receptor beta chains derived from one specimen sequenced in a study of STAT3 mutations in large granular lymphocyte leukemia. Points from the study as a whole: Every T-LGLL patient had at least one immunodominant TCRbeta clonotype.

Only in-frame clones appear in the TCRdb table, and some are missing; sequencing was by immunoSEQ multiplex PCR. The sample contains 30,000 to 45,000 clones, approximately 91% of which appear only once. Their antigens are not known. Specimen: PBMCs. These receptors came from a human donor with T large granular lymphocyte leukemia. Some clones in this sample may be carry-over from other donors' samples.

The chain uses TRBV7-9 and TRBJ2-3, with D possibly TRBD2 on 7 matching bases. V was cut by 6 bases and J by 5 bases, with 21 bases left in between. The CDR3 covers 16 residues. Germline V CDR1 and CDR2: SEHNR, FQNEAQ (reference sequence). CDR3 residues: CASREGVRDYQDTQYF. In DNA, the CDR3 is TGTGCCAGCAGAGAGGGGGTCCGGGACTATCAAGATACGCAGTATTTT.

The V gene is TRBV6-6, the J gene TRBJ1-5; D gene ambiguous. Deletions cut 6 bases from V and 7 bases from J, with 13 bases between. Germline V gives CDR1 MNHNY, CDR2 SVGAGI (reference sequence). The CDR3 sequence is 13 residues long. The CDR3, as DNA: TGTGCCAGCAGGGGCCCGGGCGGCCAGCCCCAGCATTTT. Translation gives CASRGPGGQPQHF.

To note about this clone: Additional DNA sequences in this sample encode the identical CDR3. The CDR3 loop reads CASSLGQPAYEQYF. CDR3 coding DNA: TGCGCCAGCAGCTTGGGGCAGCCAGCCTACGAGCAGTACTTC. The chain is built from TRBV5-1 and TRBJ2-7, with D hard to call. CDR3 length: 14 residues. With 0 bases removed from V and 2 bases from J, the gap between germline ends came to 9 bases. Per the germline V gene, CDR1 is SGHRS and CDR2 is YFSETQ.

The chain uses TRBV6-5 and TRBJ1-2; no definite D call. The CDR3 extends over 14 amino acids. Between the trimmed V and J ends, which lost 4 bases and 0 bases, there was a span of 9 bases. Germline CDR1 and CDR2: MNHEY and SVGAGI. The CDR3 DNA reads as TGTGCCAGCAGTTCGGTGGGCCCTAACTATGGCTACACCTTC. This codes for CASSSVGPNYGYTF.

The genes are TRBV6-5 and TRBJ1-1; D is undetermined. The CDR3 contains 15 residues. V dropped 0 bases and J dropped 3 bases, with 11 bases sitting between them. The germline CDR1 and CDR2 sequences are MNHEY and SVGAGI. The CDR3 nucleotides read TGTGCCAGCAGTTACTCCCCTAATTTGGACACTGAAGCTTTCTTT. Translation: CASSYSPNLDTEAFF.

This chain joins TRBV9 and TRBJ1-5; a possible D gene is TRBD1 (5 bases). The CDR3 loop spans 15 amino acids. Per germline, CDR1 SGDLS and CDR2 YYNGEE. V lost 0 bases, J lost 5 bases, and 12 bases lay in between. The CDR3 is CASSVGGVADQPQHF. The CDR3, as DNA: TGTGCCAGCAGCGTAGGAGGGGTAGCAGATCAGCCCCAGCATTTT.

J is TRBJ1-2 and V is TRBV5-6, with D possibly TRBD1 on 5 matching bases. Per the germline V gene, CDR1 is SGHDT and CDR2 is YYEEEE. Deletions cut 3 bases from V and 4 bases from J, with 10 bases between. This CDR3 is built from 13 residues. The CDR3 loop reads CASSSDSAYGYTF. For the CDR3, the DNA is TGTGCCAGCAGCTCAGACAGTGCCTATGGCTACACCTTC.

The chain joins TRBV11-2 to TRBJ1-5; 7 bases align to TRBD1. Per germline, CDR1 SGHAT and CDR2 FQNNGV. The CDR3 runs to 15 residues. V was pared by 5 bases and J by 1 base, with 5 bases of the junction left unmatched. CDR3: CASSKYRGSNQPQHF. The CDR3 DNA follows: TGTGCCAGCAGCAAATACAGGGGAAGCAATCAGCCCCAGCATTTT.

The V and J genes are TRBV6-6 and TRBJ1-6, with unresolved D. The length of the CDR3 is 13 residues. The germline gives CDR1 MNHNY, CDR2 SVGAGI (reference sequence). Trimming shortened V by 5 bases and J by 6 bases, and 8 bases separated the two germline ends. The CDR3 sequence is CASSKYANSPLHF. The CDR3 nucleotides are TGTGCCAGCAGTAAATACGCTAATTCACCCCTCCACTTT.

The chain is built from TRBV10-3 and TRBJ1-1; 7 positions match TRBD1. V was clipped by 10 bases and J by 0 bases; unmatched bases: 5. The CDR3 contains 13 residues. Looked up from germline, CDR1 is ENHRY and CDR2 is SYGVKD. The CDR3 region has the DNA TGTGCCAGCGGACAGGCGATGAACACTGAAGCTTTCTTT. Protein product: CASGQAMNTEAFF.

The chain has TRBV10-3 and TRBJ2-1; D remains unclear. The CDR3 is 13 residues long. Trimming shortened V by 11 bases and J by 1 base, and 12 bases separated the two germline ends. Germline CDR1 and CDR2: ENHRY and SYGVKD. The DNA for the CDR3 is TGTGCCGCAGGCTCGATGTCCTACAATGAGCAGTTCTTC. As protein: CAAGSMSYNEQFF.

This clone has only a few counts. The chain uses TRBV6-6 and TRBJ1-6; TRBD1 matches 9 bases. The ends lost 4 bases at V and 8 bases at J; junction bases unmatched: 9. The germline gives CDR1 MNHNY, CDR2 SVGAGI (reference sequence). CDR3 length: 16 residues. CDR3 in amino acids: CASSFLPGQGDSPLHF. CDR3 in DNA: TGTGCCAGCAGTTTCCTCCCGGGACAGGGCGATTCACCCCTCCACTTT.

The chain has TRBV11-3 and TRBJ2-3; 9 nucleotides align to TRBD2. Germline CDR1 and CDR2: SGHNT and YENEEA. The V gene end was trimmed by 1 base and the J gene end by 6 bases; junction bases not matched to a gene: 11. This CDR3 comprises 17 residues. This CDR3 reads CASSLGFGGGAADTQYF. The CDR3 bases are TGTGCCAGCAGCTTAGGTTTCGGCGGGGGGGCAGCGGATACGCAGTATTTT. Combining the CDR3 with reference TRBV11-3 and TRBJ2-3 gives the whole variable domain EAGVVQSPRYKIIEKKQPVAFWCNPISGHNTLYWYLQNLGQGPELLIRYENEEAVDDSQLPKDRFSAERLKGVDSTLKIQPAELGDSAVYLCASSLGFGGGAADTQYFGPGTRLTVL.

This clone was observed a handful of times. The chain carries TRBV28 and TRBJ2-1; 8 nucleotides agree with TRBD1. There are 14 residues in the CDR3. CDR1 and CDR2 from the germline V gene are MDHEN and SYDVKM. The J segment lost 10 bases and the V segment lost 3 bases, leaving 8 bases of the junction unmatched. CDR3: CASSFRQGAREQFF. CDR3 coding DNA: TGTGCCAGCAGTTTCAGGCAGGGGGCGCGGGAGCAGTTCTTC.

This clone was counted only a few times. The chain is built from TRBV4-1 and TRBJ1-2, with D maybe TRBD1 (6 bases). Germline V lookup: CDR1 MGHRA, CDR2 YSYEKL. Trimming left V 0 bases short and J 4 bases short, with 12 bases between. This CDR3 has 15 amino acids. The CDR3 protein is CASSQDGGLGYGYTF. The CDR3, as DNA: TGCGCCAGCAGCCAAGATGGGGGGCTCGGCTATGGCTACACCTTC.

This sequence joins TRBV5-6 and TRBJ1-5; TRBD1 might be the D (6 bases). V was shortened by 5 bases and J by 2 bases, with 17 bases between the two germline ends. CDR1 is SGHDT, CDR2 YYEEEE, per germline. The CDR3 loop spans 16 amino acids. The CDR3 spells CASSKGGLGRNQPQHF. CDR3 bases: TGTGCCAGCAGTAAGGGGGGCTTAGGACGCAATCAGCCCCAGCATTTT.

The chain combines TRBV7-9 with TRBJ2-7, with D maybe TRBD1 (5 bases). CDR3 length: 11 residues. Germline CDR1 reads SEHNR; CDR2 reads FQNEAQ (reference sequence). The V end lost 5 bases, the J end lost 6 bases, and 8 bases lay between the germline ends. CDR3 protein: CASSQGAEQYF. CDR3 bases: TGTGCCAGCAGCCAGGGCGCCGAGCAGTACTTC.

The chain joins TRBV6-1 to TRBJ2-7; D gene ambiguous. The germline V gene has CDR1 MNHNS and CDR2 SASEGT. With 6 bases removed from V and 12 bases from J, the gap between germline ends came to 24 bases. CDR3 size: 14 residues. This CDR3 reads CASRKAPADGKPYV. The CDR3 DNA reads TGTGCCAGCAGAAAAGCTCCGGCGGATGGTAAACCGTACGTC.

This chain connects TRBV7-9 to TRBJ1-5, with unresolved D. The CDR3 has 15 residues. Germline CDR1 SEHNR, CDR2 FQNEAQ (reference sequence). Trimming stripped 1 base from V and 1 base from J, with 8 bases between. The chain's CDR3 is CASSLGEWSNQPQHF. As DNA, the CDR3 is TGTGCCAGCAGCTTAGGGGAATGGAGCAATCAGCCCCAGCATTTT.

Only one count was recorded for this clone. Here the CDR3 DNA reads TGTGCCAGCAGTGAGGGGCCAGATCCTTATGGCTACACCTTC. It codes for CASSEGPDPYGYTF. The genes are TRBV6-1 and TRBJ1-2; D may be TRBD1 (5 bases). CDR1 is MNHNS, CDR2 SASEGT, per germline. The CDR3 is 14 residues long. V was cut by 3 bases and J by 5 bases, with 13 bases left in between.

CDR3 nucleotides: TGTGCCAGCAGTCCCAGGGGAACGAGCTCCTACAATGAGCAGTTCTTC. Translation gives CASSPRGTSSYNEQFF. The V gene is TRBV25-1, the J gene TRBJ2-1; D might be TRBD1 (6 bases). The V and J ends lost 5 bases and 0 bases respectively, with 14 bases between them. This CDR3 region has 16 residues. The germline V gene has CDR1 MGHDK and CDR2 SYGVNS.

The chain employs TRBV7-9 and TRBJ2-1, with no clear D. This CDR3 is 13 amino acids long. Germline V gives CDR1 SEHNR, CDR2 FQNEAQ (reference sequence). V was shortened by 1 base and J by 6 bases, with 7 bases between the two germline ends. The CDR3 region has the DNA TGTGCCAGCAGCTTAGGCCTGTCCAATGAGCAGTTCTTC. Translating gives CASSLGLSNEQFF.

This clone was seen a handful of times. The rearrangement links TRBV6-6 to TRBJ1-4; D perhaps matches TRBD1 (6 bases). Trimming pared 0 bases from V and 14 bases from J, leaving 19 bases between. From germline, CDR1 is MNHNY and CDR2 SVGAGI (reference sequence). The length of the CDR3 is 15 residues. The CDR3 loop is CASSYSNAQQGLLFF. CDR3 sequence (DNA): TGTGCCAGCAGTTACTCGAACGCCCAGCAGGGGTTGCTGTTTTTT.

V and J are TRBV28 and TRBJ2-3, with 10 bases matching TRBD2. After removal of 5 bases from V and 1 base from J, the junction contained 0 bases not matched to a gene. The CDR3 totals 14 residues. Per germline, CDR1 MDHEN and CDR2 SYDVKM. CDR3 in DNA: TGTGCCAGCAGTACTAGCGGGGGCACAGATACGCAGTATTTT. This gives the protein CASSTSGGTDTQYF.

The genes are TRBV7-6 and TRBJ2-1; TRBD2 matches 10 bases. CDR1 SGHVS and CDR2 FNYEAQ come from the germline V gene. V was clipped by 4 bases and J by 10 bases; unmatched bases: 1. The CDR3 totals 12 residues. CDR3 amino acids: CASSYSGGEQFF. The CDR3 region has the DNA TGTGCCAGCAGCTATAGCGGGGGGGAGCAGTTCTTC.

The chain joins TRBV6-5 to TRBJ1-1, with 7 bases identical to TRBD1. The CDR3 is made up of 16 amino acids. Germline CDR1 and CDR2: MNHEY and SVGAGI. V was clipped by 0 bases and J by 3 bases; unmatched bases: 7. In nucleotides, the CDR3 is TGTGCCAGCAGTTACTCGGTACAGGGGCCGCACACTGAAGCTTTCTTT. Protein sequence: CASSYSVQGPHTEAFF.

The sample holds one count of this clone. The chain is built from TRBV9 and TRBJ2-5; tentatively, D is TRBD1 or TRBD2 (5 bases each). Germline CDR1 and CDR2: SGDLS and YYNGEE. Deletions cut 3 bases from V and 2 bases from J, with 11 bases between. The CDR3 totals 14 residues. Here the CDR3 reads CASSAGPIQETQYF. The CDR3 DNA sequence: TGTGCCAGCAGCGCGGGACCGATACAAGAGACCCAGTACTTC.

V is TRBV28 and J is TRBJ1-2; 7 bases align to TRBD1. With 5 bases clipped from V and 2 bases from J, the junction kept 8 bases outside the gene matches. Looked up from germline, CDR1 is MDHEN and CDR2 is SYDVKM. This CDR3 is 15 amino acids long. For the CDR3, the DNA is TGTGCCAGCAGTCGCCCCGGACAGGTCAACTATGGCTACACCTTC. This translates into CASSRPGQVNYGYTF.

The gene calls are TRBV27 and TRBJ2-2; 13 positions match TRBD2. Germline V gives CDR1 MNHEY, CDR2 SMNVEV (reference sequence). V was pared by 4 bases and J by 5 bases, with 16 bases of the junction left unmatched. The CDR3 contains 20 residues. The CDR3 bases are TGTGCCAGCAGTTCGGGGACGGCGGGACTAGCGGGGCTCCGTACCGGGGAGCTGTTTTTT. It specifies CASSSGTAGLAGLRTGELFF.

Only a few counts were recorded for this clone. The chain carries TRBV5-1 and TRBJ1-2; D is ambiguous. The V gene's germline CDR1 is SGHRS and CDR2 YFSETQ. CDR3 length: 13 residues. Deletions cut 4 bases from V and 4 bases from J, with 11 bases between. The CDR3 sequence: CASSRDMRYGYTF. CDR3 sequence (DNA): TGCGCCAGCAGCCGTGACATGCGCTATGGCTACACCTTC.

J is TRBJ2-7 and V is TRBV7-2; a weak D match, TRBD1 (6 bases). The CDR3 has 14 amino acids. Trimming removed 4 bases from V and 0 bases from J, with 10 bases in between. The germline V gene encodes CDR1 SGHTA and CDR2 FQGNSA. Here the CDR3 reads CASSSDRTSYEQYF. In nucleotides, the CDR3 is TGTGCCAGCAGCTCTGACAGGACCTCCTACGAGCAGTACTTC.

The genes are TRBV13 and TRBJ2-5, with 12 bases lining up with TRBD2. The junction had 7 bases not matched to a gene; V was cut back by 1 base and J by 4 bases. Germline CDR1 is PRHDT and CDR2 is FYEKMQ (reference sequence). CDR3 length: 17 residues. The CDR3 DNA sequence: TGTGCCAGCAGCTTAGCACCTAGCGGGGGGGACCGAGAGACCCAGTACTTC. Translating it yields CASSLAPSGGDRETQYF. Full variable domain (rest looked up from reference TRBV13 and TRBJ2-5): AAGVIQSPRHLIKEKRETATLKCYPIPRHDTVYWYQQGPGQDPQFLISFYEKMQSDKGSIPDRFSAQQFSDYHSELNMSSLELGDSALYFCASSLAPSGGDRETQYFGPGTRLLVL.